The sequence of this TCR beta chain was determined in a study of T cell repertoires in cytomegalovirus infection. Background on the study: Recently described HLA-C-restricted plus well-studied HLA-B-restricted CMV epitopes were used. Matching HLA type, along with CMV infection, was indicated by public TCR beta signatures.

TCRdb independently ran MiXCR on the reads; one entry per CDR3 protein. The sample contains about a million distinct CDR3 sequences, 30% to 40% of which appear only once. Study observations and caveats: Across the ex vivo response, the dominant clonotypes were HLA-C-restricted CMV-specific TCR beta clonotypes. Cumulative frequency of public TCR beta families picked out carriers of CMV plus the relevant HLA.

In this sample, this clonotype turned up many times. Its antigen remains unknown. The germline V gene has CDR1 SGHVS and CDR2 FNYEAQ. With 5 bases removed from V and 2 bases from J, the gap between germline ends came to 5 bases. The CDR3 has 12 amino acids. The sample consisted of cultured CD8+ T cells from PBMCs, taken from culture after CMV antigen stimulation. The TCR sequence derives from a human donor in good health (CMV status not recorded). Some clones in this sample may be carry-over from other donors' samples. The chain links TRBV7-6 to TRBJ2-3, with D hard to call. The CDR3 nucleotides read TGTGCCAGCAGCCTGTACACAGATACGCAGTATTTT. It translates to CASSLYTDTQYF.